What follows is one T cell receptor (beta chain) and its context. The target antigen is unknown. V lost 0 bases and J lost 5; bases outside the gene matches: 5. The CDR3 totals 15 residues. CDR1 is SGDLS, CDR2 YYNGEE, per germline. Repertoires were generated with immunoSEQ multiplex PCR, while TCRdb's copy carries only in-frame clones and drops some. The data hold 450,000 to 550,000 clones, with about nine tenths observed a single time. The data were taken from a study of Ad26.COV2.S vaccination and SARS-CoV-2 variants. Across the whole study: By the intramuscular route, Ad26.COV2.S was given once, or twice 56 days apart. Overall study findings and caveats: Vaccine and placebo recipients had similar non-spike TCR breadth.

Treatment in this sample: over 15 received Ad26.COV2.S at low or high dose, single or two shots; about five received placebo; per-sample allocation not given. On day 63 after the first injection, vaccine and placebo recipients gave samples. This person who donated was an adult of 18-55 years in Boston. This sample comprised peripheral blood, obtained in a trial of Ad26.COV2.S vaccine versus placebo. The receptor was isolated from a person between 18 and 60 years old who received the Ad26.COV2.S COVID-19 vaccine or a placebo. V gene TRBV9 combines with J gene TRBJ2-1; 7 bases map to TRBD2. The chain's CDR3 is CASSVGLAVNNEQFF. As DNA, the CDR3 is TGTGCCAGCAGCGTAGGTCTAGCGGTTAACAATGAGCAGTTCTTC. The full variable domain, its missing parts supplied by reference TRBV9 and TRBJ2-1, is DSGVTQTPKHLITATGQRVTLRCSPRSGDLSVYWYQQSLDQGLQFLIQYYNGEERAKGNILERFSAQQFPDLHSELNLSSLELGDSALYFCASSVGLAVNNEQFFGPGTRLTVL.